A single count supports the clone carrying this T cell receptor (beta chain). What it binds is not known. The data were taken from a study of OX40 agonist ivuxolimab in advanced cancers. General observations from the study: Mean expanded clone counts were higher in CD8+ than CD4+ T cells.

Data came from immunoSEQ multiplex PCR; TCRdb stores just in-frame clones and leaves some out. Here the sample spans about 20,000 clones, about nine tenths being singletons. V was shortened by 2 bases and J by 4 bases, with 7 bases between the two germline ends. This CDR3 spans 13 amino acids. Germline loops: CDR1 MRHNA, CDR2 SNTAGT. This chain connects TRBV6-4 to TRBJ2-3; D is perhaps TRBD1 or TRBD2 (5 bases each). The clonotype comes from an adult with an advanced solid tumor such as melanoma, head and neck, liver or kidney cancer. Material: CD4+ or CD8+ T cells sorted from blood, obtained in a trial of the OX40 agonist ivuxolimab. CDR3: CASSDGGADTQYF. CDR3 bases: TGTGCCAGCAGTGACGGGGGTGCAGATACGCAGTATTTT.